A single sample gave rise to the 22 T cell receptor beta chains below, sequenced in a study of blood T cell repertoires in COVID-19. Sequenced by immunoSEQ multiplex PCR; TCRdb stores in-frame clones only, minus some. The table records about 150,000 clones, 70% to 85% of them present only once. The sequenced sample consisted of peripheral blood. Every receptor here comes from a woman older than 75 with acute or convalescent COVID-19.

This clone was recorded only once. The CDR3 region is CASSPRTSGFYEQYF. As DNA, the CDR3 is TGTGCCAGCAGTCCAAGGACTAGCGGGTTCTACGAGCAGTACTTC. The rearrangement links TRBV6-5 to TRBJ2-7; 11 bases fit TRBD2. The CDR3 sequence is 15 residues long. Germline V gene data show CDR1 as MNHEY and CDR2 as SVGAGI. Losses at the gene ends were 5 bases for V and 3 bases for J; bases not matched to a gene: 6.

The V call is TRBV13, the J call TRBJ1-1, with TRBD1 matching 8 bases. The germline gives CDR1 PRHDT, CDR2 FYEKMQ (reference sequence). J gave up 0 bases and V 5 bases, and 11 bases lay outside the gene matches. The CDR3 runs 17 residues. The CDR3 region is CASSLTRQGLMNTEAFF. In DNA form, the CDR3 reads TGTGCCAGCAGCCTAACTAGACAGGGGCTTATGAACACTGAAGCTTTCTTT.

This sequence joins TRBV7-9 and TRBJ1-1; TRBD1 matches 8 bases. The CDR3 contains 15 residues. The germline V gene encodes CDR1 SEHNR and CDR2 FQNEAQ (reference sequence). Germline trimming cut 5 bases from V and 11 bases from J; bases unmatched to any gene: 16. The CDR3, as DNA: TGTGCCAGCAGCGTGAGGACAGGGTCAACCTCATCGGCTTTCTTT. Its protein is CASSVRTGSTSSAFF. Based on the CDR3 plus reference TRBV7-9 and TRBJ1-1, the full variable domain is DTGVSQNPRHKITKRGQNVTFRCDPISEHNRLYWYRQTLGQGPEFLTYFQNEAQLEKSRLLSDRFSAERPKGSFSTLEIQRTEQGDSAMYLCASSVRTGSTSSAFFGQGTRLTVV.

The chain is built from TRBV5-1 and TRBJ2-1, with 10 bases aligning to TRBD2. Germline CDR1 SGHRS, CDR2 YFSETQ. The CDR3 length is 16 residues. V was clipped by 0 bases and J by 6 bases; unmatched bases: 6. DNA of the CDR3: TGCGCCAGCAGCTTGGTCCCTAGCGGGGGAGTCAATGAGCAGTTCTTC. It codes for CASSLVPSGGVNEQFF.

The gene calls are TRBV10-3 and TRBJ1-1, with D maybe TRBD1 (5 bases). The V end lost 0 bases, the J end lost 0 bases, and 14 bases lay between the germline ends. The germline V gene encodes CDR1 ENHRY and CDR2 SYGVKD. The CDR3 has 17 amino acids. The CDR3 sequence: CAISESTRGGMNTEAFF. In DNA, the CDR3 is TGTGCCATCAGTGAGTCCACTCGGGGGGGAATGAACACTGAAGCTTTCTTT.

The chain employs TRBV5-1 and TRBJ1-3; no clear D. Germline V gene data show CDR1 as SGHRS and CDR2 as YFSETQ. V gave up 4 bases and J gave up 0 bases, with 5 bases separating them. The length of the CDR3 is 13 residues. CDR3 region: CASSPNSGNTIYF. The CDR3 DNA is TGCGCCAGCAGCCCCAACTCTGGAAACACCATATATTTT.

The rearrangement uses TRBV5-1 and TRBJ1-6, with a tentative D call TRBD1 (6 bases). This CDR3 has 18 amino acids. Trimming cost V 5 bases and J 5 bases, with 23 bases left between them. The germline gives CDR1 SGHRS, CDR2 YFSETQ. This CDR3 is CASRMGVYPDRDNSPLHF. CDR3 DNA: TGCGCCAGCAGAATGGGCGTTTACCCGGACAGAGATAATTCACCCCTCCACTTT.

The gene calls are TRBV25-1 and TRBJ1-2; 8 bases line up with TRBD1. V lost 4 bases and J lost 8; bases outside the gene matches: 15. Per germline, CDR1 MGHDK and CDR2 SYGVNS. The CDR3 sequence is 16 residues long. Here the CDR3 reads CASSVPGTGSSGGYTF. CDR3 bases: TGTGCCAGCAGTGTTCCGGGGACAGGTTCTTCGGGGGGCTACACCTTC.

The rearrangement links TRBV7-3 to TRBJ2-2; 8 bases are a match to TRBD1. The CDR3 has 16 amino acids. Trimming cost V 4 bases and J 4 bases; bases outside gene matches: 8. Per the germline V gene, CDR1 is SGHTA and CDR2 is FQGTGA. The CDR3 DNA sequence: TGTGCCAGCAGCTCCAGGACAGGGACGACCACCGGGGAGCTGTTTTTT. It specifies CASSSRTGTTTGELFF.

CDR3 sequence: CASSLVREDTEAFF. The CDR3 DNA reads as TGTGCCAGCAGTTTGGTCAGGGAGGACACTGAAGCTTTCTTT. J is TRBJ1-1 and V is TRBV28; a possible D gene is TRBD1 (5 bases). V lost 3 bases to trimming and J lost 3 bases, with 11 bases between them. CDR3 length: 14 residues. Per germline, CDR1 MDHEN and CDR2 SYDVKM.

The chain combines TRBV6-5 with TRBJ1-1; 8 bases fit TRBD1. V lost 6 bases to trimming and J lost 6 bases; unmatched junction nucleotides: 3. Germline values: CDR1 MNHEY, CDR2 SVGAGI. The CDR3 length is 12 residues. The CDR3 DNA reads TGTGCCAGCAGACGACAGGGGCCTGAAGCTTTCTTT. Translated, it gives CASRRQGPEAFF.

V and J are TRBV3-1 (or the pseudogene TRBV3-2) and TRBJ1-1; TRBD1 matches at 10 bases. This CDR3 region has 17 residues. V lost 4 bases and J lost 0; bases outside the gene matches: 8. Germline loops: CDR1 LGHDT, CDR2 YNNKEL (reference sequence). This CDR3 reads CASSPLPGQGMNTEAFF. The CDR3, as DNA: TGTGCCAGCAGCCCCTTGCCGGGACAGGGGATGAACACTGAAGCTTTCTTT.

This sequence joins TRBV4-2 and TRBJ2-3; weak D call: TRBD2 (5 bases). V was trimmed by 3 bases and J by 6 bases, leaving 16 bases between them. This CDR3 has 15 residues. CDR1 and CDR2 (germline): LGHNA, YNFKEQ. The CDR3 region has the DNA TGTGCCAGCAGCCAGGACCCCGGGGTTGGGGATACGCAGTATTTT. The encoded protein is CASSQDPGVGDTQYF.

The chain has TRBV5-5 and TRBJ2-5, with D perhaps matching TRBD2 (6 bases). This CDR3 has 15 amino acids. V dropped 0 bases and J dropped 4 bases, with 13 bases sitting between them. The germline CDR1 and CDR2 sequences are SGHKS and YYEKEE (reference sequence). The CDR3 region is CASSLGATSTETQYF. Here the CDR3 DNA reads TGTGCCAGCAGCTTGGGTGCTACTAGCACAGAGACCCAGTACTTC.

This clone occurred a few times. The chain links TRBV3-1 (or the pseudogene TRBV3-2) to TRBJ1-3, with TRBD1 matching 7 bases. V gave up 8 bases and J gave up 3 bases; unmatched junction bases: 4. This CDR3 spans 13 amino acids. The V gene's germline CDR1 is LGHDT and CDR2 YNNKEL (reference sequence). The CDR3 coding sequence is TGTGCCAGCCGACAGGGTGGTGGAAACACCATATATTTT. Its translation is CASRQGGGNTIYF.

This clone was recorded a few times. The chain uses TRBV7-9 and TRBJ2-2; 7 bases are shared with TRBD1. Losses at the gene ends were 6 bases for V and 0 bases for J; bases not matched to a gene: 13. The CDR3 totals 18 residues. CDR1 and CDR2 (germline): SEHNR, FQNEAQ (reference sequence). CDR3 DNA: TGTGCCAGCAGTTCAACAAGGACAGGTCACTCGAACACCGGGGAGCTGTTTTTT. This encodes CASSSTRTGHSNTGELFF.

Worth noting for this clone: This sample includes further DNA sequences coding for the same CDR3. V is TRBV19 and J is TRBJ1-5, with D uncertain. CDR3 length: 12 residues. The V end was cut by 4 bases, the J end by 4 bases, with 5 bases between. Germline loops: CDR1 LNHDA, CDR2 SQIVND (reference sequence). The CDR3 DNA follows: TGTGCCAGTAGTACCCTAAATCAGCCCCAGCATTTT. Its translation: CASSTLNQPQHF.

V gene TRBV5-6 combines with J gene TRBJ2-3, with D possibly being TRBD2 (5 bases). The CDR3 runs 15 residues. Deletions cut 4 bases from V and 2 bases from J, with 14 bases between. Per the germline V gene, CDR1 is SGHDT and CDR2 is YYEEEE. The CDR3, as DNA: TGTGCCAGCAGCCGGCAGAGACTAATCACAGATACGCAGTATTTT. Amino acid sequence: CASSRQRLITDTQYF.

This clone was found once. The chain is built from TRBV12-3 or TRBV12-4 and TRBJ2-5; D unresolved. The germline V and J ends were trimmed by 8 bases and 10 bases, with 11 bases remaining between them. The CDR3 totals 10 residues. CDR3 protein: CASAFSVQYF. Written as DNA, the CDR3 is TGTGCCAGCGCATTCTCGGTCCAGTACTTC.

The chain has TRBV19 and TRBJ2-1; TRBD1 agrees at 8 bases. The CDR3 is 15 amino acids. Germline V gene lookup returns CDR1 LNHDA and CDR2 SQIVND (reference sequence). Trimming removed 4 bases from V and 6 bases from J; junction bases left unmatched: 8. The CDR3 DNA reads TGTGCCAGTAGTACCGGCAGGGGGCGCGGCAATGAGCAGTTCTTC. It encodes CASSTGRGRGNEQFF.

The chain's CDR3 is CASSRPGLASEQYF. The CDR3 region has the DNA TGTGCCAGCTCTAGACCGGGACTAGCGTCCGAGCAGTACTTC. The genes are TRBV7-9 and TRBJ2-7; 10 nucleotides match TRBD2. The length of the CDR3 is 14 residues. The junction had 10 bases not matched to a gene; V was cut back by 8 bases and J by 6 bases. Per the germline V gene, CDR1 is SEHNR and CDR2 is FQNEAQ (reference sequence).

The chain uses TRBV12-5 and TRBJ2-3; 8 bases fit TRBD2. Germline V gene data show CDR1 as LGHNT and CDR2 as FRNRAP. The junction had 10 bases not matched to a gene; V was cut back by 1 base and J by 4 bases. The CDR3 consists of 17 residues. The CDR3 sequence: CASGLAPPAGEADTQYF. CDR3 in DNA: TGTGCTAGTGGTTTGGCACCCCCAGCGGGGGAGGCAGATACGCAGTATTTT.